What follows are 16 T cell receptor beta chains derived from one specimen sequenced in a study of T-cell reconstitution after alpha-beta-depleted transplantation in children. The TCRbeta library incorporated unique molecular identifiers. From the PCR reads, TCRdb called clonotypes with MiXCR, one entry per CDR3 protein. The table lists about 410,000 distinct CDR3 sequences, around 21% of them singletons. The sample here was PBMCs from the stem cell graft donor, taken from the stem cell graft. These receptors were taken from a human donor who donated a stem cell graft to a child with acute myeloid leukemia.

This clonotype has just a few counts. The chain carries TRBV7-2 and TRBJ1-1; D is undetermined. The CDR3 covers 14 residues. Germline CDR1 SGHTA, CDR2 FQGNSA. V shed 3 bases and J shed 0 bases, with 8 bases lying between them. The CDR3 is CASSLQQMNTEAFF. The CDR3 DNA is TGTGCCAGCAGCTTGCAACAAATGAACACTGAAGCTTTCTTT.

This clonotype was counted ten times or more. J is TRBJ2-7 and V is TRBV20-1; TRBD2 matches 10 bases. CDR1 and CDR2 (germline): DFQATT, SNEGSKA (reference sequence). The CDR3 consists of 13 residues. Trimming cost V 7 bases and J 5 bases; bases outside gene matches: 8. The CDR3 sequence is CSGSGRVGNEQYF. DNA for the CDR3: TGCAGTGGAAGCGGGAGGGTCGGCAACGAGCAGTACTTC.

There are a few counts of this clonotype. The gene calls are TRBV4-1 and TRBJ2-3; D gene ambiguous. Germline V gene data show CDR1 as MGHRA and CDR2 as YSYEKL. This CDR3 comprises 16 residues. With 0 bases removed from V and 2 bases from J, the gap between germline ends came to 12 bases. The CDR3 sequence: CASSQEEFSLTDTQYF. As DNA, the CDR3 is TGCGCCAGCAGCCAAGAGGAGTTTAGTCTCACAGATACGCAGTATTTT.

This clonotype was counted only a few times. The rearrangement uses TRBV7-3 and TRBJ2-1; 8 bases are a match to TRBD2. CDR3 length equals 15 residues. In germline, CDR1 is SGHTA, CDR2 FQGTGA. The V segment lost 4 bases and the J segment 7 bases; nucleotides outside the gene matches: 9. The CDR3 bases are TGTGCCAGCAGCTCTCCCGGGACTAGTCAGAATGAGCAGTTCTTC. This sequence encodes CASSSPGTSQNEQFF. The full variable domain, completed using reference TRBV7-3 and TRBJ2-1, is GAGVSQTPSNKVTEKGKYVELRCDPISGHTALYWYRQSLGQGPEFLIYFQGTGAADDSGLPNDRFFAVRPEGSVSTLKIQRTERGDSAVYLCASSSPGTSQNEQFFGPGTRLTVL.

This chain links TRBV4-3 with TRBJ2-2; no clear D gene. Germline V gene lookup returns CDR1 LGHNA and CDR2 YSLEER. The V gene lost 4 bases and the J gene lost 3 bases, with 9 bases spanning the gap. The CDR3 totals 14 residues. The CDR3 bases are TGCGCCAGCAGCCCCCCTAGAGACACCGGGGAGCTGTTTTTT. This codes for CASSPPRDTGELFF.

This chain connects TRBV12-3 or TRBV12-4 to TRBJ2-1, with 8 bases aligning to TRBD2. The trim removed 0 bases at V and 8 bases at J, leaving 9 bases unmatched. This CDR3 contains 16 residues. The CDR3 region has the DNA TGTGCCAGCAGTTTAGCCGGACTAGCACGATCGCATGAGCAGTTCTTC. It translates to CASSLAGLARSHEQFF.

This chain links TRBV7-6 with TRBJ1-5, with D unclear. The CDR3 is 15 residues long. With 1 base removed from V and 4 bases from J, the gap between germline ends came to 11 bases. Germline V lookup: CDR1 SGHVS, CDR2 FNYEAQ. The CDR3 is CASSLGIHGNQPQHF. In DNA, the CDR3 is TGTGCCAGCAGCTTAGGCATCCATGGGAATCAGCCCCAGCATTTT.

This clonotype was observed a few times. The rearrangement links TRBV28 to TRBJ2-3; D remains ambiguous. V dropped 6 bases and J dropped 0 bases, with 7 bases sitting between them. CDR1 is MDHEN, CDR2 SYDVKM, per germline. This CDR3 region has 13 residues. The CDR3: CASRSTSTDTQYF. As DNA, the CDR3 is TGTGCCAGCAGATCCACAAGCACAGATACGCAGTATTTT.

The chain recombines TRBV7-3 with TRBJ2-6; D remains unclear. CDR3 length: 15 amino acids. Germline V gives CDR1 SGHTA, CDR2 FQGTGA. The V end lost 2 bases, the J end lost 0 bases, and 5 bases lay between the germline ends. This CDR3 is CASSLGVSGANVLTF. In DNA, the CDR3 is TGTGCCAGCAGCTTAGGGGTCTCTGGGGCCAACGTCCTGACTTTC.

The chain joins TRBV7-2 to TRBJ2-5; 10 bases are a match to TRBD2. Germline values: CDR1 SGHTA, CDR2 FQGNSA. After removal of 1 base from V and 4 bases from J, the junction contained 9 bases not matched to a gene. CDR3 length: 17 amino acids. CDR3 DNA sequence: TGTGCCAGCAGCTTAGTTCGTCTAGCGGGAGTTGGAGAGACCCAGTACTTC. Residues: CASSLVRLAGVGETQYF.

The rearrangement uses TRBV20-1 and TRBJ2-5; 13 bases align to TRBD2. Trimming cost V 4 bases and J 4 bases; bases outside gene matches: 15. The CDR3 is made up of 18 amino acids. Germline V gives CDR1 DFQATT, CDR2 SNEGSKA (reference sequence). The CDR3 sequence: CSATGTSGMSGYGETQYF. DNA of the CDR3: TGCAGTGCTACCGGGACTAGCGGGATGTCGGGATACGGAGAGACCCAGTACTTC.

The rearrangement uses TRBV10-3 and TRBJ2-2, with unresolved D. Germline V lookup: CDR1 ENHRY, CDR2 SYGVKD. Trimming pared 10 bases from V and 3 bases from J, leaving 9 bases between. CDR3 length: 12 residues. The CDR3 region has the DNA TGTGCCACCCGACCGGACACCGGGGAGCTGTTTTTT. Translating it yields CATRPDTGELFF.

To note about this clonotype: At one boundary the junction diverges from the germline segment, which might be a read error. For the CDR3, the DNA is TGTGCCAGCAGTGAATCGACGGTGAAGACTGAAGCTTTCTTT. Encoded protein: CASSESTVKTEAFF. The chain combines TRBV25-1 with TRBJ1-1; D gene uncertain. From germline, CDR1 is MGHDK and CDR2 SYGVNS. The CDR3 length is 14 residues.

At least ten counts were recorded for this clonotype. The chain is built from TRBV29-1 and TRBJ2-5; TRBD1 agrees at 7 bases. Trimming cost V 3 bases and J 3 bases; bases outside gene matches: 4. In germline, CDR1 is SQVTM, CDR2 ANQGSEA. The CDR3 runs to 13 residues. The CDR3 loop reads CSVDLGQEETQYF. The CDR3 nucleotides are TGCAGCGTTGACCTTGGACAGGAAGAGACCCAGTACTTC.

This clonotype was seen only a few times. The chain joins TRBV9 to TRBJ1-3; the D gene is possibly TRBD1 (6 bases). Trimming cost V 0 bases and J 0 bases, with 13 bases left between them. Germline loops: CDR1 SGDLS, CDR2 YYNGEE. This CDR3 is built from 17 residues. The CDR3 region is CASSVAPTGLSGNTIYF. CDR3 nucleotide sequence: TGTGCCAGCAGCGTAGCCCCGACAGGCCTCTCTGGAAACACCATATATTTT.

A remark on this clonotype: A read error is possible here, since a much larger clone lies one base away. This chain uses TRBV6-2 or TRBV6-3 with TRBJ2-7, with TRBD2 matching over 12 bases. Germline V lookup: CDR1 MNHEY, CDR2 SVGEGT. The CDR3 consists of 15 residues. Losses at the gene ends were 10 bases for V and 1 base for J; bases not matched to a gene: 8. CDR3 protein: CANTLAGGRSYEQYF. CDR3 DNA: TGTGCCAACACACTAGCGGGAGGCCGATCCTACGAGCAGTACTTC.